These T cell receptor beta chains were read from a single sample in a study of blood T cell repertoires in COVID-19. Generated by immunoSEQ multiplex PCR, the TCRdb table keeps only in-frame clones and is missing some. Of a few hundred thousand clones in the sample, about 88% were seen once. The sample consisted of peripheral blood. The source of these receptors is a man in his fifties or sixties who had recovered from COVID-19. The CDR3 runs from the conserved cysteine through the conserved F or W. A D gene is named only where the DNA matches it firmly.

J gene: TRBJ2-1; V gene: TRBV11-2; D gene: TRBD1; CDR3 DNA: TGTGCCAGCAGCCTCCTGACAGGGGCGTACAATGAGCAGTTCTTC; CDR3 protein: CASSLLTGAYNEQFF
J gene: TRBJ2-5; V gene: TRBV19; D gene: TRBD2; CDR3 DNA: TGTGCCACCGGACTAGCGACTAACCAAGAGACCCAGTACTTC; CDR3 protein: CATGLATNQETQYF
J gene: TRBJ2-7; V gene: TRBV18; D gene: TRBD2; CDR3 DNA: TGTGCCAGCTCACCACCGACAACGGGACTAGCGCGGGAGCAGTACTTC; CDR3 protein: CASSPPTTGLAREQYF
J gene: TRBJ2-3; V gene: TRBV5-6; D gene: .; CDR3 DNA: TGTGCCAGCAGCCGACTGGACAGACTTCCTAGCACAGATACGCAGTATTTT; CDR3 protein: CASSRLDRLPSTDTQYF
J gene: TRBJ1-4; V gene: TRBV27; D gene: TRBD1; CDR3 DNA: TGTGCCAGCAGTTTATATTGGGACAGGGGTAGCCCTTCCTTTCAGGAAAAACTGTTTTTT; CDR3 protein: CASSLYWDRGSPSFQEKLFF
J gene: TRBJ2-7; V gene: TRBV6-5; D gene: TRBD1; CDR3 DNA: TGTGCCAGCAGTTTAAGACAGGGAACTATCAACGAGCAGTACTTC; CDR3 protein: CASSLRQGTINEQYF
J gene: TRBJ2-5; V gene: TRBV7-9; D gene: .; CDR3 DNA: TGTGCCAGCAGCCTCTCCGGTTCGGCCCGGAGGGAGGCCCAGTACTTC; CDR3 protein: CASSLSGSARREAQYF
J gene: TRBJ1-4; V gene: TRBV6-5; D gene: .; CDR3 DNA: TGTGCCAGCGGACCGACAGCAACTAATGAAAAACTGTTTTTT; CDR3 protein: CASGPTATNEKLFF
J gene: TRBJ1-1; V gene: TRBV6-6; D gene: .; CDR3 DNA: TGTGCCAGCAGCGATAGCTACACTGAAGCTTTCTTT; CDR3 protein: CASSDSYTEAFF
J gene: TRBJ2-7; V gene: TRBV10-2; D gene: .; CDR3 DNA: TGCGCCAGCAGTCAAAGGGACATCTTGGAGTTC; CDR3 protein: CASSQRDILEF
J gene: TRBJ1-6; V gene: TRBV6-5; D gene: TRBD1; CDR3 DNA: TGTGCCAGCAGTTACTCGGACAGGCCTTATAATTCACCCCTCCACTTT; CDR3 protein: CASSYSDRPYNSPLHF
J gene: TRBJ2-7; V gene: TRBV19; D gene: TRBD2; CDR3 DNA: TGTGCCAGTATTTGTAGCGGGCACTACGAGCAGTACTTC; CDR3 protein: CASICSGHYEQYF
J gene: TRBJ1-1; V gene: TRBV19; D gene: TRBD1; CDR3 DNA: TGTGCCAGTAGGGGACAGGGGGCCGCTGAAGCTTTCTTT; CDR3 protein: CASRGQGAAEAFF
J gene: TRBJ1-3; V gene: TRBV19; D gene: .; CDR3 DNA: TGTGCCAGTAGTACTTCGGGGTCCTCTGGAAACACCATATATTTT; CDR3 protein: CASSTSGSSGNTIYF
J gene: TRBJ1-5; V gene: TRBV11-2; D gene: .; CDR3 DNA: TGTGCCAGCAGCTTAGGTGGGAGCCAGCCCCAGCATTTT; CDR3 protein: CASSLGGSQPQHF
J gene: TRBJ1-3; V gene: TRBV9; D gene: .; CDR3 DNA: TGTGCCAGCAGCGTAGATCAGGGAAACACCATATATTTT; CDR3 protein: CASSVDQGNTIYF
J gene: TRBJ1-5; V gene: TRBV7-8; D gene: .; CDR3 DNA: TGTGCCAGCAGCTTAGCGGCCCATTGGGGCCCGGTAGGCAATCAGCCCCAGCATTTT; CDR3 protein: CASSLAAHWGPVGNQPQHF
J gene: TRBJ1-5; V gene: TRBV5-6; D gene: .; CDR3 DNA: TGTGCCAGCAGTAAACAGGGAAGGTGGGATCAGCCCCAGCATTTT; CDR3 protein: CASSKQGRWDQPQHF
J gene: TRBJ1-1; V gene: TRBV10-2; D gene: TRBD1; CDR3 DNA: TGCGCCAGCAGTGTGACAGGGGAGAACACTGAAGCTTTCTTT; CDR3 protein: CASSVTGENTEAFF
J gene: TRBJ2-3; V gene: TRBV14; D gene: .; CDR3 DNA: TGTGCCAGCAGCCAAGGGAGGCATACGCAGTATTTT; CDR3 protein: CASSQGRHTQYF
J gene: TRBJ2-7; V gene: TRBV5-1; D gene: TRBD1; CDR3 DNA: TGCGCCAGCAGCCCTATCGGGACAGTGGCCTACGAGCAGTACTTC; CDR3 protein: CASSPIGTVAYEQYF
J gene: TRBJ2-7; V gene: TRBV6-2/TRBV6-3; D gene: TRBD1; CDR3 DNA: TGTGCCAGCAGTTACGCGGACAGGGGGGGCGAGCAGTACTTC; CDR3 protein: CASSYADRGGEQYF
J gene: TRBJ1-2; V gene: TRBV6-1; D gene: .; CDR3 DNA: TGTGCCAGCAGTGAATCGGGTCGGTTCTCCCGTTACACCTTC; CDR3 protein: CASSESGRFSRYTF
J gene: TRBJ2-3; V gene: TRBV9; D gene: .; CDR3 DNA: TGTGCCAGCAGCGTAGATACCGGGGGTGGCACAGATACGCAGTATTTT; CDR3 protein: CASSVDTGGGTDTQYF
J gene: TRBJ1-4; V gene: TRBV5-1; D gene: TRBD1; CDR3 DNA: TGCGCCAGCAGCTCTTGGACAGGGGGGGTATCTAATGAAAAACTGTTTTTT; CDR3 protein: CASSSWTGGVSNEKLFF